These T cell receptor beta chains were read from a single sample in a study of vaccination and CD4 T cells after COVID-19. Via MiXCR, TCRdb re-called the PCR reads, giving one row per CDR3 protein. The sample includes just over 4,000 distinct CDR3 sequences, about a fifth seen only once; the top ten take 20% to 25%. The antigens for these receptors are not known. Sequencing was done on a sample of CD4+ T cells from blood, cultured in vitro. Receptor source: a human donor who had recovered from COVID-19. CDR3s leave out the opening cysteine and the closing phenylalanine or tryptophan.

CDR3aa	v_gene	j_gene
ASSTYYQGADTEAF	TRBV19	TRBJ1-1
AGSVGYRGPYTEAF	TRBV9	TRBJ1-1
ASSLARAPNHAYNSPLH	TRBV7-6	TRBJ1-6
ASSPRGSNEKLF	TRBV7-9	TRBJ1-4
SEGGLNTEAF	TRBV20-1	TRBJ1-1
ASSLGDSGGAYEQY	TRBV5-5	TRBJ2-7
ASSFWARAHGYT	TRBV12-3/TRBV12-4	TRBJ1-2
ASSPRTGNSEAF	TRBV11-2	TRBJ1-1
ASTRNRGAGTEAF	TRBV11-2	TRBJ1-1
ASAVGTGDYYEQY	TRBV5-6	TRBJ2-7
ASSRDTGGAETQY	TRBV5-4	TRBJ2-5
SATVWGNTIY	TRBV20-1	TRBJ1-3
ASSYIPEETQY	TRBV7-3	TRBJ2-5
ASSQIGGDSPLH	TRBV3-1	TRBJ1-6
ASSSLQGTPQH	TRBV12-3/TRBV12-4	TRBJ1-5
SALGSGGVTDTQY	TRBV20-1	TRBJ2-3
ASSLGTEAETQY	TRBV5-1	TRBJ2-5
ASKNRIYNEQF	TRBV2	TRBJ2-1
ASSLAPVETQY	TRBV7-7	TRBJ2-5
ASSPTLGISYEQY	TRBV5-6	TRBJ2-7
SASGGRGQPQH	TRBV20-1	TRBJ1-5
SAHLRGSAHLYEQY	TRBV20-1	TRBJ2-7
AWSVYALAGALRY	TRBV30	TRBJ2-3
AWTNIGGGSSYNEQF	TRBV30	TRBJ2-1
ASHFGYTEAF	TRBV6-1	TRBJ1-1
ATSLLPAGTPMGETQY	TRBV24-1	TRBJ2-5
ASRSTGGEQY	TRBV6-1	TRBJ2-7
ASSLGLLHRAYDTQY	TRBV12-3/TRBV12-4	TRBJ2-3
ASSLSETYEQY	TRBV7-9	TRBJ2-7
ASNGPAYNEQF	TRBV19	TRBJ2-1
ASSLAGQNYNEQF	TRBV5-4	TRBJ2-1
ASSLGGGYYEQY	TRBV5-1	TRBJ2-7
AILLAGGTDTQY	TRBV2	TRBJ2-3
ASSGREFGEQY	TRBV7-6	TRBJ2-7
ASSEGVRDQPQH	TRBV2	TRBJ1-5
ASSGTDSYEQY	TRBV6-1	TRBJ2-7
AWSGWGGTEAF	TRBV30	TRBJ1-1
ASSLTGPNQPQH	TRBV12-3/TRBV12-4	TRBJ1-5
ASSRQNTEAF	TRBV19	TRBJ1-1
ASSPGPWYGYT	TRBV12-3/TRBV12-4	TRBJ1-2
SARGQGALTGELF	TRBV20-1	TRBJ2-2
ASSLSPRGTEAF	TRBV7-2	TRBJ1-1
ASSHPAFSLSYEQY	TRBV23-1	TRBJ2-7
ASSVVGTGELF	TRBV9	TRBJ2-2
ASSLKAGGLAKNIQY	TRBV7-8	TRBJ2-4
ASSFIESSEETQY	TRBV5-6	TRBJ2-5
ASSIGGKRTYEQY	TRBV19	TRBJ2-7
ASSLGLDREDTQY	TRBV12-3/TRBV12-4	TRBJ2-3
TSSDASGGVRDTQY	TRBV5-4	TRBJ2-3
ASNSGSYTEAF	TRBV12-5	TRBJ1-1
ASSNLGNNEQF	TRBV5-1	TRBJ2-1
ASSLAIGRGEVHEQY	TRBV7-9	TRBJ2-7
ASSLATGQETQY	TRBV7-9	TRBJ2-5
ASSLLAGQETQY	TRBV7-9	TRBJ2-5
ASSLVRGISNSPLH	TRBV5-6	TRBJ1-6
ASSSTSGGAWNTQY	TRBV5-1	TRBJ2-3